What follows are 16 T cell receptor beta chains derived from one specimen sequenced in a study of T cell changes during pregnancy in multiple sclerosis. Produced via immunoSEQ multiplex PCR; TCRdb's table is partial and in-frame only. The repertoire consists of 100,000 or so clones, with 91% occurring once and the leading ten covering about 3.1%. The specimen was peripheral blood, collected in the second trimester of pregnancy. The receptors stem from a female donor with multiple sclerosis, enrolled in a pregnancy study.

The rearrangement joins TRBV7-8 to TRBJ2-2; possible D gene TRBD2, 5 bases. The CDR3 has 17 residues. The V and J ends lost 1 base and 2 bases respectively, with 14 bases between them. Looked up from germline, CDR1 is SGHVS and CDR2 is FQNEAQ. CDR3 DNA: TGTGCCAGCAGCTTAGATGGTATAGCGCTAAACACCGGGGAGCTGTTTTTT. This sequence encodes CASSLDGIALNTGELFF. Complete variable domain (other parts from reference TRBV7-8 and TRBJ2-2): GAGVSQSPRYKVAKRGQDVALRCDPISGHVSLFWYQQALGQGPEFLTYFQNEAQLDKSGLPSDRFFAERPEGSVSTLKIQRTQQEDSAVYLCASSLDGIALNTGELFFGEGSRLTVL.

The J gene is TRBJ1-2, the V gene TRBV19, with a possible D match to TRBD1 (5 bases). V lost 4 bases to trimming and J lost 8 bases, with 8 bases between them. Germline CDR1 is LNHDA and CDR2 is SQIVND (reference sequence). The CDR3 has 11 amino acids. CDR3 sequence (DNA): TGTGCCAGTAGTACGTGGACAGGCTACACCTTC. The encoded protein is CASSTWTGYTF.

The genes are TRBV28 and TRBJ2-3, with TRBD1 matching 8 bases. The CDR3 is 15 residues long. CDR1 MDHEN and CDR2 SYDVKM come from the germline V gene. Trimming took 6 bases from V and 0 from J; bases not matched to a gene: 5. CDR3 in DNA: TGTGCCAGCAGACTGACAGGGGCTAGCACAGATACGCAGTATTTT. This sequence encodes CASRLTGASTDTQYF.

The rearrangement uses TRBV9 and TRBJ1-2, with D uncertain. The CDR3 is 17 amino acids. Germline lookup yields CDR1 SGDLS and CDR2 YYNGEE. V lost 4 bases to trimming and J lost 1 base, with 20 bases between them. CDR3 protein: CASSPGSNPSINYGYTF. In nucleotides, the CDR3 is TGTGCCAGCAGCCCCGGTTCCAACCCTTCTATTAACTATGGCTACACCTTC.

This chain connects TRBV4-2 to TRBJ2-7; 7 bases agree with TRBD2. J lost 4 bases, V lost 0 bases, and 9 bases had no gene match. The germline gives CDR1 LGHNA, CDR2 YNFKEQ. The CDR3 covers 16 residues. CDR3 in DNA: TGTGCCAGCAGCCAAGATAGGCCTAGCGGACGGTACGAGCAGTACTTC. Encoded protein: CASSQDRPSGRYEQYF.

The CDR3 DNA sequence: TGTGCCAGCAGCGGGAGGGACAGGGGGACGCAGTATTTT. Amino acids: CASSGRDRGTQYF. The rearrangement uses TRBV5-4 and TRBJ2-3; 11 bases agree with TRBD1. V lost 4 bases, J lost 9 bases, and 4 bases stayed unmatched. Germline-derived CDR1 and CDR2 are SGHNT and YYREEE (reference sequence). The CDR3 is made up of 13 amino acids.

For the CDR3, the DNA is TGTGCCACCGCTTCGGCGGGAGGGCCGGCAGATACGCAGTATTTT. Its translation is CATASAGGPADTQYF. The rearrangement joins TRBV6-5 to TRBJ2-3; 9 bases map to TRBD2. The V segment lost 10 bases and the J segment 4 bases; nucleotides outside the gene matches: 12. Germline V lookup: CDR1 MNHEY, CDR2 SVGAGI. The CDR3 length is 15 residues.

The chain recombines TRBV2 with TRBJ2-3; D uncertain. The V gene lost 1 base and the J gene lost 8 bases, with 4 bases spanning the gap. The CDR3 spans 11 residues. CDR1 is SNHLY and CDR2 is FYNNEI in the germline V gene. The CDR3, as DNA: TGTGCCAGCAGTGAAGTCGTTACGCAGTATTTT. This codes for CASSEVVTQYF.

The CDR3 DNA reads TGTGCCATCAGCGAGGACAGGGGAAAGGAAAAACTGTTTTTT. This sequence encodes CAISEDRGKEKLFF. The rearrangement joins TRBV10-3 to TRBJ1-4; 9 bases fit TRBD1. The CDR3 is 14 amino acids. CDR1 is ENHRY, CDR2 SYGVKD, per germline. J lost 8 bases, V lost 6 bases, and 7 bases had no gene match.

The rearrangement links TRBV11-1 to TRBJ1-1; a possible D gene is TRBD1 (5 bases). Per the germline V gene, CDR1 is SGHAT and CDR2 is FQDESV (reference sequence). Trimming took off 5 bases at V and 3 bases at J, with 13 bases between the two ends. There are 14 residues in the CDR3. CDR3 nucleotides: TGTGCCAGCAGCCCGTCTTGGGGGGACACTGAAGCTTTCTTT. This sequence encodes CASSPSWGDTEAFF.

This rearrangement joins TRBV28 to TRBJ1-5; 10 nucleotides agree with TRBD1. CDR3 length equals 15 residues. Trimming cost V 5 bases and J 2 bases; bases outside gene matches: 3. Germline V lookup: CDR1 MDHEN, CDR2 SYDVKM. CDR3 sequence: CASSKTGGGNQPQHF. The CDR3 coding sequence is TGTGCCAGCAGTAAGACAGGGGGCGGCAATCAGCCCCAGCATTTT.

The rearrangement joins TRBV4-2 to TRBJ2-1; 9 positions match TRBD2. The CDR3 sequence is 15 residues long. J lost 4 bases, V lost 3 bases, and 4 bases had no gene match. Germline CDR1 is LGHNA and CDR2 is YNFKEQ. This CDR3 reads CASSQGLAQYNEQFF. The CDR3 DNA sequence: TGTGCCAGCAGCCAGGGACTAGCCCAATACAATGAGCAGTTCTTC.

The chain has TRBV6-1 and TRBJ2-7; 8 positions match TRBD1. This CDR3 is built from 14 residues. Trimming cost V 7 bases and J 3 bases; bases outside gene matches: 8. Germline loops: CDR1 MNHNS, CDR2 SASEGT. The CDR3 loop reads CASTKATGGYEQYF. The DNA for the CDR3 is TGTGCCAGCACCAAGGCAACAGGGGGCTACGAGCAGTACTTC.

In its sample, this clone was seen once. This chain links TRBV5-1 with TRBJ1-1; no reliable D call. CDR1 and CDR2 from the germline V gene are SGHRS and YFSETQ. V was shortened by 0 bases and J by 1 base, with 4 bases between the two germline ends. The CDR3 has 13 amino acids. CDR3 coding DNA: TGCGCCAGCAGCTTGGACAAGAACACTGAAGCTTTCTTT. This sequence encodes CASSLDKNTEAFF.

The V and J genes are TRBV19 and TRBJ2-7; D is unclear. V lost 3 bases, J lost 5 bases, and 5 bases lay in between. Germline CDR1 reads LNHDA; CDR2 reads SQIVND (reference sequence). This CDR3 is 11 amino acids long. CDR3 nucleotide sequence: TGTGCCAGTAGTATCGCTAACGAGCAGTACTTC. It encodes CASSIANEQYF.

The J gene is TRBJ1-4, the V gene TRBV9; D is uncertain. In germline, CDR1 is SGDLS, CDR2 YYNGEE. V was trimmed by 4 bases and J by 2 bases, leaving 15 bases between them. The CDR3 has 16 amino acids. In DNA, the CDR3 is TGTGCCAGCAGCTACGAGCGGCCTCCCACTAATGAAAAACTGTTTTTT. Amino acids: CASSYERPPTNEKLFF. Looking up the rest from reference TRBV9 and TRBJ1-4 gives the full variable domain: DSGVTQTPKHLITATGQRVTLRCSPRSGDLSVYWYQQSLDQGLQFLIQYYNGEERAKGNILERFSAQQFPDLHSELNLSSLELGDSALYFCASSYERPPTNEKLFFGSGTQLSVL.